This T cell receptor (beta chain) was identified in a study of T cells in Graves' hyperthyroidism and ophthalmopathy. Germline-derived CDR1 and CDR2 are MNHEY and SVGAGI. J gave up 1 base and V 6 bases, and 5 bases lay outside the gene matches. The CDR3 spans 14 residues. Researchers amplified the TCR beta CDR3 regions from RNA transcripts. The TCR CDR3 first-round RT-PCR relied on the HTBI primer set. Via MiXCR, TCRdb re-called the multiplex PCR reads, giving one row per CDR3 protein. This repertoire shows hundreds of thousands of distinct CDR3 sequences, 35% to 45% found once; its top ten account for over 8%. Diagnosis of hyperthyroidism was new in patients aged 18 to 65, and its duration was under 2 months. Pregnant or lactating patients were excluded, as were those with uncontrolled infection or other autoimmune disease. The PBMCs had their origin in roughly 9.4 ml of fresh peripheral blood. Comments on this clonotype: Antigen: not known.

Study conclusions and caveats: Most thyroid clonotypes with frequency above 0.001 were detected in blood.

The clonotype comes from a man aged 18 to 30 with Graves' hyperthyroidism. V gene TRBV6-5 combines with J gene TRBJ1-1; TRBD1 agrees at 7 bases. The sample taken for sequencing was blood. This CDR3 reads CASSRQGENTEAFF. CDR3 in DNA: TGTGCCAGCAGCCGACAGGGAGAGAACACTGAAGCTTTCTTT.